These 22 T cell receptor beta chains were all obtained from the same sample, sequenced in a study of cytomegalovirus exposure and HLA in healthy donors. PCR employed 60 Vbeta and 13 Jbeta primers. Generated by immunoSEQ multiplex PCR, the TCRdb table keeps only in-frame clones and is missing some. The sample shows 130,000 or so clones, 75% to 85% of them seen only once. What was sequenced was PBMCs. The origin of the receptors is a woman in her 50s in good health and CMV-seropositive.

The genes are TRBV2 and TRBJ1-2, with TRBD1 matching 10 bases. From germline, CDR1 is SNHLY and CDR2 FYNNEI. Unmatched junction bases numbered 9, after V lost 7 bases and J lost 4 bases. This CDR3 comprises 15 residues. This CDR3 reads CASIGQGQGFYGYTF. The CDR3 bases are TGTGCCAGCATAGGACAGGGACAGGGGTTCTATGGCTACACCTTC. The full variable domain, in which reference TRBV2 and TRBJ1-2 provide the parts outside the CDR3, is EPEVTQTPSHQVTQMGQEVILRCVPISNHLYFYWYRQILGQKVEFLVSFYNNEISEKSEIFDDQFSVERPDGSNFTLKIRSTKLEDSAMYFCASIGQGQGFYGYTFGSGTRLTVV.

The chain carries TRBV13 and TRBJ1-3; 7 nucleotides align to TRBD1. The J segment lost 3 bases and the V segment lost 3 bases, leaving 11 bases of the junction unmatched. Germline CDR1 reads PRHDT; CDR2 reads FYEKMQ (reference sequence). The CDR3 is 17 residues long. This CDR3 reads CASSFENGQVRGNTIYF. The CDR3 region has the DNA TGTGCCAGCAGCTTCGAAAACGGACAGGTCCGTGGAAACACCATATATTTT.

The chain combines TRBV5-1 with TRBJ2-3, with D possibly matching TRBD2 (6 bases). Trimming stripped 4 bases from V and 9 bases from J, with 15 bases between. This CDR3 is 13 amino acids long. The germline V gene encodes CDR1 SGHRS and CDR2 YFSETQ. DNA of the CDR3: TGCGCCAGCAGCCCCAGGGAGGTCGCAACGCAGTATTTT. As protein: CASSPREVATQYF.

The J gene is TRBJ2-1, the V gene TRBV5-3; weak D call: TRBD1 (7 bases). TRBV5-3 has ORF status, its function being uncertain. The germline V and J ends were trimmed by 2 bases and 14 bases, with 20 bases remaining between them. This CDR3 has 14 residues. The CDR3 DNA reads TGTGCCAGAAGCTTTAAGACAGGGAGGAATGGGGAGTTCTTC. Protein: CARSFKTGRNGEFF.

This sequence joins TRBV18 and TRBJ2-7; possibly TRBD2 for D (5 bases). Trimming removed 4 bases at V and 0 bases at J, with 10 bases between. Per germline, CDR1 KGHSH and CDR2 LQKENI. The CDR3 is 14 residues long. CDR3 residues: CASSLGLLSYEQYF. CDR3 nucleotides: TGTGCCAGCTCACTAGGACTCCTCTCCTACGAGCAGTACTTC.

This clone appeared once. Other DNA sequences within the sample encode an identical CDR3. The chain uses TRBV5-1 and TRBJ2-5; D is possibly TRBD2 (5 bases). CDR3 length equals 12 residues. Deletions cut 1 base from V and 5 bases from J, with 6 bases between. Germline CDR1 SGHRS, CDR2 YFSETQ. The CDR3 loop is CASSLTGETQYF. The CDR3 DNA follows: TGCGCCAGCAGCTTGACGGGGGAGACCCAGTACTTC.

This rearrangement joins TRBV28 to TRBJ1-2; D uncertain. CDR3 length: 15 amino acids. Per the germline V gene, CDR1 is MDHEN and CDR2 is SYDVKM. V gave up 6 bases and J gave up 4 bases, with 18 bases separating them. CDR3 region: CASSLDMWVGYGYTF. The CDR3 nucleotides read TGTGCCAGCAGCTTAGACATGTGGGTTGGCTATGGCTACACCTTC.

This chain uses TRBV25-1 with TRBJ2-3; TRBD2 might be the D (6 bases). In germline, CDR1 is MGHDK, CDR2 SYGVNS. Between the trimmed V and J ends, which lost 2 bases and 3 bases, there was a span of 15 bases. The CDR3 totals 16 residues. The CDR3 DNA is TGTGCCAGCAGTGAAGGTAGAGCTAGCGTGACAGATACGCAGTATTTT. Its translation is CASSEGRASVTDTQYF.

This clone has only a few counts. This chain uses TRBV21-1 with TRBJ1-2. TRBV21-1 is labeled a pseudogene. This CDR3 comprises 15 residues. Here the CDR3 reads CASSKVGSGWKGYTF. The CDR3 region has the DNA TGTGCCAGTAGCAAAGTTGGATCGGGGTGGAAAGGCTACACCTTC.

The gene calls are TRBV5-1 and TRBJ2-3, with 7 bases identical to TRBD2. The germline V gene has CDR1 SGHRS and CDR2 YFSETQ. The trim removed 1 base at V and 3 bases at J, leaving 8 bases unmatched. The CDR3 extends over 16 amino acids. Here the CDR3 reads CASSLFLAEGTDTQYF. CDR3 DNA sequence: TGCGCCAGCAGCTTGTTCCTAGCGGAGGGTACAGATACGCAGTATTTT.

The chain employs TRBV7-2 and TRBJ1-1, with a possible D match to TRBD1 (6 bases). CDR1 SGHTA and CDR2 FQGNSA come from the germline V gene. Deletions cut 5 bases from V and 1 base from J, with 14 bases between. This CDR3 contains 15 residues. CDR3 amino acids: CASSTQGLWNTEAFF. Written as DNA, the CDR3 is TGTGCCAGCAGCACACAGGGTCTGTGGAACACTGAAGCTTTCTTT.

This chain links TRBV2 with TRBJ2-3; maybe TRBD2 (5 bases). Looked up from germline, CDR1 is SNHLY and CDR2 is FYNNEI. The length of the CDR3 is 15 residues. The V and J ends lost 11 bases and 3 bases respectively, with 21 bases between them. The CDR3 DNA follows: TGTGCCTCCTTGGACTTCCCTTGGATGACAGATACGCAGTATTTT. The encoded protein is CASLDFPWMTDTQYF.

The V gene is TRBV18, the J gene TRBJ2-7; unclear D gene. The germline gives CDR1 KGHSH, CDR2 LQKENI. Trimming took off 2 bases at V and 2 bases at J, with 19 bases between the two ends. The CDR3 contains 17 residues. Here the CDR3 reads CASSPAILQSTAYEQYF. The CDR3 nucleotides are TGTGCCAGCTCACCAGCCATCTTACAGAGCACAGCCTACGAGCAGTACTTC.

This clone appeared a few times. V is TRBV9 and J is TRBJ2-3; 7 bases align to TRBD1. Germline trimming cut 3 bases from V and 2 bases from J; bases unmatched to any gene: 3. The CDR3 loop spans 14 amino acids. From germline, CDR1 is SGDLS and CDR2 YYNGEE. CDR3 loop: CASSADRVTDTQYF. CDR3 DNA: TGTGCCAGCAGCGCCGACAGGGTCACAGATACGCAGTATTTT.

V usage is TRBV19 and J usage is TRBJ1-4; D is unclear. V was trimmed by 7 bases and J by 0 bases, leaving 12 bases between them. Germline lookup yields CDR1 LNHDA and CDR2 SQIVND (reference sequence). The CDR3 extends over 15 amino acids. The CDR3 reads CASTKTGTTNEKLFF. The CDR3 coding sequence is TGTGCCAGTACAAAGACGGGGACAACTAATGAAAAACTGTTTTTT.

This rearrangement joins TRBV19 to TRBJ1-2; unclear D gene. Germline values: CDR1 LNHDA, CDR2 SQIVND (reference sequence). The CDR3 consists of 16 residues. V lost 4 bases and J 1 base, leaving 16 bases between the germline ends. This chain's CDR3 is CASSTSDGVINYGYTF. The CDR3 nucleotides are TGTGCCAGTAGTACATCCGACGGGGTGATTAACTATGGCTACACCTTC. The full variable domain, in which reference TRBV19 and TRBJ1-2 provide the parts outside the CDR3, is DGGITQSPKYLFRKEGQNVTLSCEQNLNHDAMYWYRQDPGQGLRLIYYSQIVNDFQKGDIAEGYSVSREKKESFPLTVTSAQKNPTAFYLCASSTSDGVINYGYTFGSGTRLTVV.

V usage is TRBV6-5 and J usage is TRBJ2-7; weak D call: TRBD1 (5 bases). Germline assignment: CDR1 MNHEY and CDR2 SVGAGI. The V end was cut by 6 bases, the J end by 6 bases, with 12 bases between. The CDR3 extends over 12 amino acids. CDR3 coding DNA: TGTGCCAGCAGCCCCAGGGTGGGCGAGCAGTACTTC. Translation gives CASSPRVGEQYF.

CDR3 sequence reads: CASSETYSNQPQHF. In nucleotides, the CDR3 is TGTGCCAGCAGTGAGACTTATAGCAATCAGCCCCAGCATTTT. This chain connects TRBV2 to TRBJ1-5; D is unclear. V shed 3 bases and J shed 0 bases, with 6 bases lying between them. This CDR3 comprises 14 residues. CDR1 and CDR2 (germline): SNHLY, FYNNEI.

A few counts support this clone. CDR3 amino acids: CASSQDPAQGKNIQYF. In nucleotides, the CDR3 is TGTGCCAGCAGCCAAGATCCGGCCCAGGGAAAAAACATTCAGTACTTC. This chain links TRBV4-2 with TRBJ2-4; D may be TRBD1 (5 bases). Trimming took off 0 bases at V and 4 bases at J, with 13 bases between the two ends. The V gene's germline CDR1 is LGHNA and CDR2 YNFKEQ. The CDR3 sequence is 16 residues long.

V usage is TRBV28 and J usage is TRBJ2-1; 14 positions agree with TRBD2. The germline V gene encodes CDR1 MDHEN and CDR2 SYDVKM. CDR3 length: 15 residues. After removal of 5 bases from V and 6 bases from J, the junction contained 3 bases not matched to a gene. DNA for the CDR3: TGTGCCAGCAGTCTCGGACTAGCGGGAGGCAATGAGCAGTTCTTC. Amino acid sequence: CASSLGLAGGNEQFF. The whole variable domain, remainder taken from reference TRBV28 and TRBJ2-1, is DVKVTQSSRYLVKRTGEKVFLECVQDMDHENMFWYRQDPGLGLRLIYFSYDVKMKEKGDIPEGYSVSREKKERFSLILESASTNQTSMYLCASSLGLAGGNEQFFGPGTRLTVL.

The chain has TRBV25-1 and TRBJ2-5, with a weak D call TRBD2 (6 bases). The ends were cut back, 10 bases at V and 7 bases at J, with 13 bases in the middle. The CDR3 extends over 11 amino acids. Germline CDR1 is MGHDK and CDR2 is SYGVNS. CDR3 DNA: TGTGCCACCGGGGTGGGGGGGACCCAGTACTTC. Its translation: CATGVGGTQYF. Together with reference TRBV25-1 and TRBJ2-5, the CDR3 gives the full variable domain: EADIYQTPRYLVIGTGKKITLECSQTMGHDKMYWYQQDPGMELHLIHYSYGVNSTEKGDLSSESTVSRIRTEHFPLTLESARPSHTSQYLCATGVGGTQYFGPGTRLLVL.

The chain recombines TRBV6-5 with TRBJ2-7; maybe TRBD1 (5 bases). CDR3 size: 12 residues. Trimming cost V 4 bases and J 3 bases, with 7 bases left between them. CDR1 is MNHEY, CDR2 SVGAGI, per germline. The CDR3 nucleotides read TGTGCCAGCAGTTCCCAGGGCTACGAGCAGTACTTC. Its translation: CASSSQGYEQYF.